Listed below are T cell receptor beta chains from one sample, sequenced in a study of early T cells in non-severe SARS-CoV-2 infection. TCRdb called the 5' RACE reads again in MiXCR, with one record for every CDR3 protein. The repertoire holds about 70,000 distinct CDR3 sequences, with 9% to 10% as singletons. Sequencing used whole blood, obtained at baseline. The receptors shown here come from an adult who was a healthcare worker with PCR-confirmed SARS-CoV-2 infection or an uninfected control (not recorded which). CDR3s include the opening cysteine and the closing phenylalanine or tryptophan. D genes are given only for firm matches. Size tells how often a clone was seen (once, few, many) or the class of an expanded clone, and some rows leave it out.

CASSFLGGTQHF,TGTGCCAGCAGTTTTCTGGGAGGGACCCAGCATTTT,.,.,TRBV6-5,TRBJ1-5
CASSGHRDSLWF,TGCGCCAGCAGCGGACACCGGGACAGTCTTTGGTTC,TRBD1,many,TRBV5-1,TRBJ2-1
CASGLVGVSWQFF,TGTGCTAGTGGTTTGGTAGGGGTGTCGTGGCAGTTCTTC,.,.,TRBV12-5,TRBJ2-1
CSVEEGGETQYF,TGCAGCGTTGAAGAGGGTGGAGAGACCCAGTACTTC,.,.,TRBV29-1,TRBJ2-5
CSVEQTYGYTF,TGCAGCGTTGAACAGACCTATGGCTACACCTTC,.,many,TRBV29-1,TRBJ1-2
CSARGLAGGLNNEQFF,TGCAGCGCCCGAGGACTAGCGGGAGGCCTAAACAATGAGCAGTTCTTC,TRBD2,.,TRBV29-1,TRBJ2-1
CASCGLLNQPQHF,TGTGCCAGCTGCGGTCTTCTTAATCAGCCCCAGCATTTT,.,.,TRBV2,TRBJ1-5
CASSPGTNNSPLHF,TGTGCCAGCAGCCCCGGGACCAATAATTCACCCCTCCACTTT,.,.,TRBV7-6,TRBJ1-6
CASSQGASSGANVLTF,TGTGCCAGCAGCCAAGGAGCGTCCTCTGGGGCCAACGTCCTGACTTTC,.,few,TRBV3-1,TRBJ2-6
CASSEARTARIF,TGTGCCAGCAGTGAAGCCCGGACTGCTCGTATCTTC,.,.,TRBV2,TRBJ2-1
CASSLEGLSYNEQFF,TGTGCCAGCAGCTTGGAGGGCCTCTCCTACAATGAGCAGTTCTTC,.,.,TRBV5-4,TRBJ2-1
CASSLAARGSYEQYF,TGTGCCAGCAGCTTAGCGGCCAGGGGTTCCTACGAGCAGTACTTC,.,few,TRBV7-2,TRBJ2-7
CASSLLSSTDTQYF,TGTGCCAGCAGCCTTCTGAGCAGCACAGATACGCAGTATTTT,.,many,TRBV7-3,TRBJ2-3
CASSTFLAGGSADTQYF,TGCGCCAGCAGCACCTTTCTAGCGGGAGGTAGCGCAGATACGCAGTATTTT,TRBD2,.,TRBV5-1,TRBJ2-3